This entry features one T cell receptor (beta chain) sequence. Original handling: The assay estimated nucleated cells by amplifying reference gene primers. Sequencing used immunoSEQ multiplex PCR; TCRdb keeps in-frame clones, though not all of them. For V, J and clone size, that table is used; D and trimming come from the DNA. The table includes about 230,000 clones, approximately 89% detected once. The study recruited people aged about 18 to 95 years across about two dozen US areas. The data were taken from a study of blood T cell repertoires in COVID-19. Study-level background: T cells, B-cell-depleted T cells, or PBMCs supplied cDNA or gDNA.

The CDR3 runs 18 residues. From germline, CDR1 is KGHSH and CDR2 LQKENI. V lost 1 base and J lost 6; bases outside the gene matches: 18. J is TRBJ2-7 and V is TRBV18, with 7 bases fitting TRBD2. Sequenced: PBMCs or T cells enriched from blood (not recorded which). This TCR was recovered from a middle-aged woman with acute COVID-19. The CDR3 protein is CASSPLGGRTSPGSEQYV. CDR3 coding DNA: TGTGCCAGCTCACCACTCGGGGGGAGAACTAGCCCAGGGTCCGAGCAGTACGTC.